This T cell receptor beta chain comes out of a study of cytomegalovirus exposure and HLA in healthy donors. Points from the study as a whole: Reports state that TCR beta sequences accurately predicted most subjects' HLA-A and HLA-B alleles. Association of a missense DCLRE1C variant with TCR beta V- and J-gene trimming was reported in a later analysis. Later, TCR association rates were found to vary by HLA locus, highest for DRB1 and lowest for HLA-C.

Per the germline V gene, CDR1 is KGHSH and CDR2 is LQKENI. CDR3 size: 13 residues. The V gene end was trimmed by 5 bases and the J gene end by 0 bases; junction bases not matched to a gene: 0. Comments on this clone: The antigen is unknown.

PCR employed 60 Vbeta and 13 Jbeta primers. Some clones are missing from TCRdb's copy, which holds only in-frame ones; the method was immunoSEQ multiplex PCR. Of roughly 80,000 clones listed, 77% are singletons. The TCR comes from a man in his forties or fifties in good health and CMV-seropositive. The V gene is TRBV18, the J gene TRBJ1-1, with 7 nucleotides matching TRBD1. Sequenced: PBMCs. The CDR3: CASSGTVNTEAFF. The CDR3 bases are TGTGCCAGCTCAGGGACAGTGAACACTGAAGCTTTCTTT.